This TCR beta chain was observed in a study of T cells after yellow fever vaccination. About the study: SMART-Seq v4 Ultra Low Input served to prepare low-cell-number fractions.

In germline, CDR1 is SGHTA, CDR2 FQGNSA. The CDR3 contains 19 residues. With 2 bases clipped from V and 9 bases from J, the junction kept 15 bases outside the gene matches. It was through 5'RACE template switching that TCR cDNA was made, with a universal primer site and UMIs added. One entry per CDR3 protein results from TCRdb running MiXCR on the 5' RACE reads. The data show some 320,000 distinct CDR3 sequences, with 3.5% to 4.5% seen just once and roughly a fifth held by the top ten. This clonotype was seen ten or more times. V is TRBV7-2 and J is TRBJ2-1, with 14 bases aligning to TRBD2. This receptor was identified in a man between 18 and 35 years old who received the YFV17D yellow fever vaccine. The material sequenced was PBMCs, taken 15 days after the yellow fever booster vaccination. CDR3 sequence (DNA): TGTGCCAGCAGCTTATGGGCGACTAGCGGGGGGGCCCTCTACGGTGAGCAGTTCTTC. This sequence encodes CASSLWATSGGALYGEQFF.